The 7 T cell receptor beta chains in this list originate from one sample, sequenced in a study of blood T cells in healthy people across ages. For the second PCR, which ran for roughly 6 to 12 cycles, a sample-barcoded 5' primer and a J-beta primer mix were used. MiXCR, applied by TCRdb to the 5' RACE reads, yields one record per CDR3 protein. This table holds about 290,000 distinct CDR3 sequences, less than 30% found once. Source material: blood. These receptors all come from a woman in her 70s in good health.

This clonotype was observed a handful of times. The chain employs TRBV3-1 and TRBJ1-2; D is undetermined. V was clipped by 0 bases and J by 9 bases, with 14 bases between them. The germline gives CDR1 LGHDT, CDR2 YNNKEL (reference sequence). The CDR3 covers 14 residues. The CDR3 region is CASSQEGRYDSYTF. DNA of the CDR3: TGTGCCAGCAGCCAAGAAGGGAGGTATGACAGCTACACCTTC.

The chain joins TRBV7-9 to TRBJ2-3, with TRBD1 as a possible D gene (6 bases). CDR1 SEHNR and CDR2 FQNEAQ come from the germline V gene (reference sequence). V shed 2 bases and J shed 7 bases, with 13 bases lying between them. The CDR3 contains 14 residues. The CDR3 coding sequence is TGTGCCAGCAGCTTACAGGGGTGGAGGAATACGCAGTATTTT. Its translation is CASSLQGWRNTQYF.

This clonotype was counted only a few times. This sequence joins TRBV29-1 and TRBJ2-7, with D perhaps TRBD2 (7 bases). The J call is doubtful: the DNA matches TRBJ2-1 better. The CDR3 consists of 14 residues. Germline V gene data show CDR1 as SQVTM and CDR2 as ANQGSEA. Written as DNA, the CDR3 is TGCAGTGGAGGGTACCGGAAGGGGGGGAATGAGCAGTTCTTC. Amino acid sequence: CSGGYRKGGNEQFF.

This chain joins TRBV6-5 and TRBJ1-2, with D perhaps TRBD1 (5 bases). This CDR3 region has 15 residues. V was shortened by 8 bases and J by 1 base, with 17 bases between the two germline ends. Germline V gene lookup returns CDR1 MNHEY and CDR2 SVGAGI. CDR3 sequence reads: CASWGVARVNYGYTF. The CDR3 coding sequence is TGTGCCAGCTGGGGAGTGGCCAGGGTTAACTATGGCTACACCTTC.

This chain uses TRBV9 with TRBJ2-1, with D possibly TRBD2 on 5 matching bases. The CDR3 runs to 16 residues. Per germline, CDR1 SGDLS and CDR2 YYNGEE. V was clipped by 2 bases and J by 1 base, with 13 bases between them. Here the CDR3 reads CASSVRGDQSYNEQFF. DNA for the CDR3: TGTGCCAGCAGCGTTCGGGGAGACCAATCCTACAATGAGCAGTTCTTC.

This clonotype was found a few times. The chain has TRBV14 and TRBJ2-7; no definite D call. This CDR3 is built from 13 residues. Trimming cost V 1 base and J 6 bases, with 10 bases left between them. Germline V gives CDR1 SGHDN, CDR2 FVKESK. CDR3 region: CASSQGVVTEQYF. CDR3 nucleotides: TGTGCCAGCAGCCAAGGGGTAGTCACCGAGCAGTACTTC.

This clonotype was picked up many times. The chain combines TRBV18 with TRBJ1-4; D remains unclear. Germline V lookup: CDR1 KGHSH, CDR2 LQKENI. There are 13 residues in the CDR3. V was shortened by 1 base and J by 8 bases, with 8 bases between the two germline ends. In nucleotides, the CDR3 is TGTGCCAGCTCACCACGAACCCACGAAAAACTGTTTTTT. It is translated as CASSPRTHEKLFF.